The sequence of this TCR beta chain was determined in a study of shared clonotypes between healthy human individuals. The table came from immunoSEQ multiplex PCR; TCRdb's copy has only in-frame clones and leaves some out. The table has roughly 2.2 million clones, approximately 90% seen once; the top ten hold 0.37%. Concerning this clone itself: Distinct nucleotide sequences in the sample also encode this CDR3.

The CDR3 consists of 13 residues. Germline V gene data show CDR1 as MDHEN and CDR2 as SYDVKM. The V and J ends lost 8 bases and 2 bases, in that order; junction bases with no gene match: 4. This clonotype was sampled from a man aged 18 to 30 in good health. Some clones in this sample may be carry-over from other donors' samples. Sample: naive CD4+ T cells from PBMCs. Subset meaning: CD45RA+ positively selected. This chain connects TRBV28 to TRBJ2-5; 8 nucleotides agree with TRBD2. The CDR3 protein is CASRGGGQETQYF. Here the CDR3 DNA reads TGTGCCAGCCGGGGGGGCGGGCAAGAGACCCAGTACTTC.